The 10 T cell receptor beta chains below all came from one sample that was sequenced in a study of blood T cell repertoires in COVID-19. Sequenced by immunoSEQ multiplex PCR; TCRdb stores in-frame clones only, minus some. The sample contains 150,000 to 250,000 clones, around four fifths of which appear only once. The sequenced sample consisted of peripheral blood. The receptors derive from a human donor with acute or convalescent COVID-19. The donor label of this sample is uncertain.

This chain joins TRBV7-6 and TRBJ2-1, with 11 bases lining up with TRBD2. The germline gives CDR1 SGHVS, CDR2 FNYEAQ. V gave up 4 bases and J gave up 7 bases; unmatched junction bases: 6. The CDR3 runs to 15 residues. CDR3 bases: TGTGCCAGCAGCTCCTTAGCGGGAGGGGGGAATGAGCAGTTCTTC. Protein: CASSSLAGGGNEQFF.

The J gene is TRBJ1-1, the V gene TRBV9; 9 bases match TRBD1. This CDR3 contains 14 residues. From germline, CDR1 is SGDLS and CDR2 YYNGEE. Trimming took 4 bases from V and 1 from J; bases not matched to a gene: 2. CDR3 loop: CASSLQGANTEAFF. The DNA of the CDR3 is TGTGCCAGCAGCCTACAGGGGGCGAACACTGAAGCTTTCTTT.

The chain carries TRBV24-1 and TRBJ2-7; maybe TRBD2 (6 bases). V lost 9 bases and J 3 bases, leaving 17 bases between the germline ends. Germline-derived CDR1 and CDR2 are KGHDR and SFDVKD. The CDR3 extends over 14 amino acids. The CDR3 bases are TGTGCCACCGGAGGGGCAGAAGAGTGCTACGAGCAGTACTTC. Translated, it gives CATGGAEECYEQYF.

The rearrangement joins TRBV19 to TRBJ2-2; D not resolved. CDR3 size: 13 residues. The germline V gene encodes CDR1 LNHDA and CDR2 SQIVND (reference sequence). Trimming pared 8 bases from V and 0 bases from J, leaving 7 bases between. CDR3 in amino acids: CASQNTNTGELFF. The CDR3 coding sequence is TGTGCCAGTCAAAACACGAACACCGGGGAGCTGTTTTTT.

This clone occurred a few times. The chain employs TRBV5-8 and TRBJ1-5; TRBD1 might be the D (6 bases). V lost 3 bases and J 9 bases, leaving 13 bases between the germline ends. CDR3 length equals 13 residues. Germline CDR1 and CDR2: SGHTS and YDEGEE. For the CDR3, the DNA is TGTGCCAGCAGCTCCCAGGGGATAGCGCCCCAGCATTTT. Its translation: CASSSQGIAPQHF.

The chain carries TRBV19 and TRBJ2-1; D gene ambiguous. The V end was cut by 7 bases, the J end by 3 bases, with 13 bases between. Germline assignment: CDR1 LNHDA and CDR2 SQIVND (reference sequence). CDR3 length: 14 amino acids. The CDR3 DNA sequence: TGTGCCAGTACTGGCGGCAGATACTACAATGAGCAGTTCTTC. Translating it yields CASTGGRYYNEQFF.

The V call is TRBV14, the J call TRBJ2-3; D unresolved. Between the trimmed V and J ends, which lost 3 bases and 7 bases, there was a span of 5 bases. This CDR3 region has 11 residues. Germline-derived CDR1 and CDR2 are SGHDN and FVKESK. The CDR3 bases are TGTGCCAGCAGCCAGGGCCATACGCAGTATTTT. Translating gives CASSQGHTQYF.

The chain employs TRBV4-3 and TRBJ2-3; no reliable D call. With 5 bases removed from V and 4 bases from J, the gap between germline ends came to 10 bases. The CDR3 length is 13 residues. Germline V gives CDR1 LGHNA, CDR2 YSLEER. The CDR3 is CASSYTVADTQYF. In DNA form, the CDR3 reads TGCGCCAGCAGCTACACCGTCGCAGATACGCAGTATTTT.

The V gene is TRBV5-4, the J gene TRBJ2-3, with D perhaps TRBD1 (6 bases). The CDR3 runs to 14 residues. The V end lost 2 bases, the J end lost 1 base, and 8 bases lay between the germline ends. Per germline, CDR1 SGHNT and CDR2 YYREEE (reference sequence). CDR3 loop: CASSFRTGTDTQYF. The CDR3 DNA is TGTGCCAGCAGCTTTCGGACAGGCACAGATACGCAGTATTTT.

The chain employs TRBV19 and TRBJ2-2, with 9 nucleotides matching TRBD1. V trimming: 7 bases; J trimming: 4 bases; junction bases outside the gene matches: 4. CDR3 size: 14 residues. Germline CDR1 LNHDA, CDR2 SQIVND (reference sequence). The CDR3 spells CASMQDRGTGELFF. Written as DNA, the CDR3 is TGTGCCAGTATGCAGGACAGGGGCACCGGGGAGCTGTTTTTT. Based on the CDR3 plus reference TRBV19 and TRBJ2-2, the full variable domain is DGGITQSPKYLFRKEGQNVTLSCEQNLNHDAMYWYRQDPGQGLRLIYYSQIVNDFQKGDIAEGYSVSREKKESFPLTVTSAQKNPTAFYLCASMQDRGTGELFFGEGSRLTVL.